Each of the 25 T cell receptor beta chains below was sequenced from the same sample in a study of blood T cell repertoires in COVID-19. Data came from immunoSEQ multiplex PCR; TCRdb stores just in-frame clones and leaves some out. The sample yields 230,000 or so clones, less than 90% seen once. Material for sequencing was peripheral blood. The receptors were sampled from a man aged 25-45 years with active or convalescent COVID-19.

This clone was found a few times. This rearrangement joins TRBV7-2 to TRBJ2-1; the match to TRBD2 covers 11 bases. Per germline, CDR1 SGHTA and CDR2 FQGNSA. The length of the CDR3 is 17 residues. With 3 bases clipped from V and 2 bases from J, the junction kept 6 bases outside the gene matches. CDR3 region: CASSFSPSGRPYNEQFF. As DNA, the CDR3 is TGTGCCAGCAGCTTTTCCCCTAGCGGGAGGCCCTACAATGAGCAGTTCTTC.

The gene calls are TRBV7-6 and TRBJ2-1, with 8 bases matching TRBD2. The CDR3 totals 17 residues. The ends lost 0 bases at V and 4 bases at J; junction bases unmatched: 8. CDR1 and CDR2 from the germline V gene are SGHVS and FNYEAQ. The CDR3 region is CASSLAPPSGGYNEQFF. In DNA form, the CDR3 reads TGTGCCAGCAGCTTAGCACCCCCGAGCGGGGGATACAATGAGCAGTTCTTC. The variable domain in full, with the rest retrieved from reference TRBV7-6 and TRBJ2-1, is GAGVSQSPRYKVTKRGQDVALRCDPISGHVSLYWYRQALGQGPEFLTYFNYEAQQDKSGLPNDRFSAERPEGSISTLTIQRTEQRDSAMYRCASSLAPPSGGYNEQFFGPGTRLTVL.

This clone was recorded only once. The chain links TRBV7-9 to TRBJ2-7; no clear D gene. The V end was cut by 5 bases, the J end by 1 base, with 12 bases between. The CDR3 extends over 14 amino acids. Per germline, CDR1 SEHNR and CDR2 FQNEAQ (reference sequence). The CDR3, as DNA: TGTGCCAGCAGCATCGACGGCAGGTCCTACGAGCAGTACTTC. Translated: CASSIDGRSYEQYF.

V usage is TRBV15 and J usage is TRBJ1-2, with unresolved D. Germline values: CDR1 LNHNV, CDR2 YYDKDF (reference sequence). V lost 5 bases and J 4 bases, leaving 17 bases between the germline ends. This CDR3 has 15 amino acids. CDR3 protein: CATSGRGRAIYGYTF. The CDR3, as DNA: TGTGCCACCAGCGGTAGAGGGCGGGCGATCTATGGCTACACCTTC.

The chain couples TRBV7-8 to TRBJ2-5, with 7 nucleotides matching TRBD2. V was clipped by 5 bases and J by 0 bases; unmatched bases: 3. The V gene's germline CDR1 is SGHVS and CDR2 FQNEAQ. The CDR3 loop spans 14 amino acids. CDR3 in DNA: TGTGCCAGCAGCCTCCTAGCGGACCAAGAGACCCAGTACTTC. This translates into CASSLLADQETQYF.

V is TRBV19 and J is TRBJ1-4, with D maybe TRBD1 (6 bases). CDR1 is LNHDA, CDR2 SQIVND, per germline (reference sequence). The ends were cut back, 3 bases at V and 8 bases at J, with 13 bases in the middle. The CDR3 extends over 14 amino acids. CDR3 region: CASSIARGEEKLFF. CDR3 DNA: TGTGCCAGTAGTATTGCCAGGGGAGAGGAAAAACTGTTTTTT. The variable domain in full, completed from reference TRBV19 and TRBJ1-4, reads DGGITQSPKYLFRKEGQNVTLSCEQNLNHDAMYWYRQDPGQGLRLIYYSQIVNDFQKGDIAEGYSVSREKKESFPLTVTSAQKNPTAFYLCASSIARGEEKLFFGSGTQLSVL.

This clone was detected only once. The chain joins TRBV19 to TRBJ2-7, with TRBD2 matching over 9 bases. CDR1 LNHDA and CDR2 SQIVND come from the germline V gene (reference sequence). V shed 5 bases, J shed 0 bases, and the junction held 5 bases outside the gene matches. The CDR3 extends over 15 amino acids. The CDR3 DNA reads TGTGCCAGTAGTGCCCTAGCGGGGAGCTCCTACGAGCAGTACTTC. It codes for CASSALAGSSYEQYF.

This chain links TRBV21-1 with TRBJ1-5; the table calls TRBD1, which could not be checked here. TRBV21-1 is annotated as a pseudogene. CDR3 size: 14 residues. The CDR3 sequence: CAKTDRGPNQPQHF. DNA for the CDR3: TGTGCCAAGACCGACAGGGGGCCTAATCAGCCCCAGCATTTT.

This chain joins TRBV4-2 and TRBJ1-3; D gene unclear. The ends were cut back, 2 bases at V and 0 bases at J, with 11 bases in the middle. Looked up from germline, CDR1 is LGHNA and CDR2 is YNFKEQ. The CDR3 runs to 16 residues. CDR3 residues: CASSQSMRYSGNTIYF. In nucleotides, the CDR3 is TGTGCCAGCAGCCAATCAATGAGGTACTCTGGAAACACCATATATTTT.

A remark on this clone: The identical CDR3 is also encoded by other nucleotide sequences in the sample. The V and J genes are TRBV28 and TRBJ1-5; 7 bases align to TRBD1. V lost 5 bases and J lost 2; bases outside the gene matches: 3. Germline V CDR1 and CDR2: MDHEN, SYDVKM. This CDR3 is built from 14 residues. CDR3 region: CASSPGGGNQPQHF. CDR3 in DNA: TGTGCCAGCAGTCCAGGGGGTGGCAATCAGCCCCAGCATTTT.

The genes are TRBV6-5 and TRBJ1-3; D might be TRBD1 (5 bases). The CDR3 is 15 residues long. Germline V gene data show CDR1 as MNHEY and CDR2 as SVGAGI. V lost 4 bases and J lost 0, with 10 bases in between. DNA for the CDR3: TGTGCCAGCAGTTCCCAAGGGGCCTCTGGAAACACCATATATTTT. This translates into CASSSQGASGNTIYF.

The chain has TRBV7-8 and TRBJ2-2, with 15 bases matching TRBD2. The J segment lost 4 bases and the V segment lost 7 bases, leaving 7 bases of the junction unmatched. The germline V gene encodes CDR1 SGHVS and CDR2 FQNEAQ. This CDR3 region has 17 residues. The CDR3 spells CASTLGLAGGATGELFF. Here the CDR3 DNA reads TGTGCCAGCACCCTGGGACTAGCGGGAGGAGCCACCGGGGAGCTGTTTTTT.

The rearrangement joins TRBV7-2 to TRBJ1-4; 8 bases agree with TRBD1. Trimming removed 2 bases from V and 5 bases from J; junction bases left unmatched: 1. The germline gives CDR1 SGHTA, CDR2 FQGNSA. The CDR3 has 14 residues. CDR3: CASSLRTGNEKLFF. CDR3 bases: TGTGCCAGCAGCTTAAGGACAGGGAATGAAAAACTGTTTTTT.

CDR3 DNA: TGTGCCAGCAGCTTAGATAGCGGACTCAATGAGCAGTTCTTC. This encodes CASSLDSGLNEQFF. V gene TRBV11-2 combines with J gene TRBJ2-1, with a tentative D call TRBD2 (6 bases). V lost 0 bases and J 6 bases, leaving 9 bases between the germline ends. Germline loops: CDR1 SGHAT, CDR2 FQNNGV. The CDR3 has 14 residues.

This clone was found once. The chain combines TRBV18 with TRBJ2-3, with 9 bases matching TRBD1. The junction had 10 bases not matched to a gene; V was cut back by 6 bases and J by 6 bases. The CDR3 is 15 amino acids. Germline CDR1 and CDR2: KGHSH and LQKENI. The CDR3 DNA reads as TGTGCCAGCTCGCCTACAGGGGGCGCGGGGGATACGCAGTATTTT. As protein: CASSPTGGAGDTQYF. The entire variable domain, with the rest obtained from reference TRBV18 and TRBJ2-3, is as follows: NAGVMQNPRHLVRRRGQEARLRCSPMKGHSHVYWYRQLPEEGLKFMVYLQKENIIDESGMPKERFSAEFPKEGPSILRIQQVVRGDSAAYFCASSPTGGAGDTQYFGPGTRLTVL.

The chain has TRBV2 and TRBJ1-2; D is perhaps TRBD1 (5 bases). In germline, CDR1 is SNHLY, CDR2 FYNNEI. The V gene lost 7 bases and the J gene lost 4 bases, with 16 bases spanning the gap. This CDR3 comprises 14 residues. Here the CDR3 reads CASMGGSGSYGYTF. The CDR3 DNA follows: TGTGCCAGCATGGGAGGTTCAGGGTCCTATGGCTACACCTTC.

CDR3 amino acids: CASSLDSRRTGELFF. DNA for the CDR3: TGTGCCAGCAGCTTAGATAGTCGGAGAACCGGGGAGCTGTTTTTT. The J gene is TRBJ2-2, the V gene TRBV11-3; D ambiguous. Germline V lookup: CDR1 SGHNT, CDR2 YENEEA. V was shortened by 0 bases and J by 5 bases, with 10 bases between the two germline ends. The CDR3 is 15 residues long. The variable domain in full, completed from reference TRBV11-3 and TRBJ2-2, reads EAGVVQSPRYKIIEKKQPVAFWCNPISGHNTLYWYLQNLGQGPELLIRYENEEAVDDSQLPKDRFSAERLKGVDSTLKIQPAELGDSAVYLCASSLDSRRTGELFFGEGSRLTVL.

V usage is TRBV28 and J usage is TRBJ1-4, with D possibly TRBD1 on 6 matching bases. Between the trimmed V and J ends, which lost 7 bases and 8 bases, there was a span of 20 bases. Germline V gene lookup returns CDR1 MDHEN and CDR2 SYDVKM. The CDR3 runs to 15 residues. CDR3 bases: TGTGCCAGCACCCGGGGGGGCACCGGCCAGGAAAAACTGTTTTTT. Translated, it gives CASTRGGTGQEKLFF.

The chain uses TRBV21-1 and TRBJ1-2. TRBV21-1 is noted as a pseudogene. This CDR3 has 21 amino acids. The CDR3 loop is CASSNNGISGRRWGAWYGYTF. In nucleotides, the CDR3 is TGTGCCAGCAGCAACAACGGAATAAGCGGGAGGCGCTGGGGGGCTTGGTATGGCTACACCTTC.

The chain recombines TRBV9 with TRBJ1-5; D unclear. Deletions cut 3 bases from V and 5 bases from J, with 12 bases between. The CDR3 runs to 14 residues. CDR1 is SGDLS, CDR2 YYNGEE, per germline. This CDR3 is CASSERDNYQPQHF. Written as DNA, the CDR3 is TGTGCCAGCAGCGAGAGAGACAACTATCAGCCCCAGCATTTT.

This chain joins TRBV11-3 and TRBJ2-7; tentative D call: TRBD1 (5 bases). The CDR3 loop spans 14 amino acids. The V gene lost 5 bases and the J gene lost 5 bases, with 16 bases spanning the gap. Germline CDR1 is SGHNT and CDR2 is YENEEA. CDR3 in amino acids: CASSPRAGNHEQYF. The CDR3 DNA sequence: TGTGCCAGCAGCCCACGGGCAGGGAACCACGAGCAGTACTTC.

This clone has only one observation. The chain links TRBV30 to TRBJ2-2, with 10 bases matching TRBD1. Germline CDR1 and CDR2: GTSNPN and SVGIG (reference sequence). This CDR3 contains 14 residues. Trimming took 5 bases from V and 5 from J; bases not matched to a gene: 5. The CDR3 sequence is CAWRPGQGTGELFF. For the CDR3, the DNA is TGTGCCTGGCGCCCGGGACAGGGGACCGGGGAGCTGTTTTTT.

V usage is TRBV5-1 and J usage is TRBJ2-7; the match to TRBD1 covers 7 bases. The CDR3 runs 16 residues. Germline CDR1 is SGHRS and CDR2 is YFSETQ. J lost 0 bases, V lost 1 base, and 7 bases had no gene match. The DNA of the CDR3 is TGCGCCAGCAGCTTGAGTGGGACAGACGCCTCCTACGAGCAGTACTTC. Its translation is CASSLSGTDASYEQYF.

This sequence joins TRBV7-2 and TRBJ1-3; TRBD1 is a possible D gene (5 bases). This CDR3 has 15 residues. Trimming stripped 5 bases from V and 3 bases from J, with 14 bases between. Germline-derived CDR1 and CDR2 are SGHTA and FQGNSA. This CDR3 reads CASSLRPQGGNTIYF. The CDR3 nucleotides are TGTGCCAGCAGCCTAAGGCCCCAGGGTGGAAACACCATATATTTT.

The chain couples TRBV5-1 to TRBJ2-7, with D perhaps matching TRBD2 (5 bases). Germline assignment: CDR1 SGHRS and CDR2 YFSETQ. The V gene lost 3 bases and the J gene lost 4 bases, with 20 bases spanning the gap. The CDR3 length is 16 residues. DNA of the CDR3: TGCGCCAGCAGCTCCTCACCGGGATTTGCAGGTTACGAGCAGTACTTC. Its translation is CASSSSPGFAGYEQYF.